This note documents a single T cell receptor (beta chain) sequence. Its specificity is unknown. The data are from a study of shared clonotypes between healthy human individuals. Each sample came from a Caucasian adult donor living in Nashville, Tennessee. Genomic DNA of unsorted samples came from 85 million to 90 million PBMCs. Original data processing: Filtering differed, since immunoSEQ gave only junction sequences and no quality scores. This table comes from immunoSEQ multiplex PCR, and its TCRdb copy is limited to in-frame clones, with some not included. V, J and clone size were drawn from that table, and D and trimming were deduced from the DNA. The data contain about 520,000 clones, over 70% of them seen just once; the ten biggest clones take up over 9.5%. Study-wide results and limits: Researchers sampled blood only, noting tissue repertoires likely differ.

Sequencing was carried out using PBMCs. The receptor comes from a woman aged 40 to 55 in good health. Some clones in this sample may be carry-over from other donors' samples.

CDR3 DNA sequence: TGTGCCAGCAGCTCCCGACATACAGGCTCTGGGGCCAACGTCCTGACTTTC. This encodes CASSSRHTGSGANVLTF. V and J are TRBV5-4 and TRBJ2-6, with D possibly TRBD1 on 5 matching bases. With 3 bases removed from V and 0 bases from J, the gap between germline ends came to 13 bases. Germline V lookup: CDR1 SGHNT, CDR2 YYREEE (reference sequence). This CDR3 is built from 17 residues.